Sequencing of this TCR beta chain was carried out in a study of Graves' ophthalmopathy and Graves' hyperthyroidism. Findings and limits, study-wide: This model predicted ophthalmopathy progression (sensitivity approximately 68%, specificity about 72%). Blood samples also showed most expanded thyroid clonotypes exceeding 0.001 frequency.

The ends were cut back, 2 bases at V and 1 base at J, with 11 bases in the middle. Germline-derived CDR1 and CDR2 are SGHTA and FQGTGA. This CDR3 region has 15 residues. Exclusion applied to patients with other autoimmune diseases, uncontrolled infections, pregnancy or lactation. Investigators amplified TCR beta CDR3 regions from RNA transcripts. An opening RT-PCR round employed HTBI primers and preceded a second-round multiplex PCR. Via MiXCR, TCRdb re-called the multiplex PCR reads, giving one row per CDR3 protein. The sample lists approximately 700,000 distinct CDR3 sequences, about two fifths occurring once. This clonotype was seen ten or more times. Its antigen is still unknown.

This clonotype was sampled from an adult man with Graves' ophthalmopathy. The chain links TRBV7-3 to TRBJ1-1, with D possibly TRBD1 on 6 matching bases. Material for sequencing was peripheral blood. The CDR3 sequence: CASSLGRGPNTEAFF. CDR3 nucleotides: TGTGCCAGCAGCTTAGGACGGGGGCCGAACACTGAAGCTTTCTTT.